The 22 T cell receptor beta chains listed next were all sequenced from one sample in a study of breast tumors, draining lymph nodes, adjacent tissues. One entry per CDR3 protein results from TCRdb running MiXCR on the multiplex PCR reads. The sample lists roughly 19,000 distinct CDR3 sequences, about half occurring once. Material for sequencing was breast tumor tissue. Every receptor here comes from a female donor with breast cancer. Some clones in this sample may be carry-over from other donors' samples.

Comment on this clonotype: It is likely a read error, because the conserved phenylalanine at the end of the CDR3 is missing. The chain combines TRBV11-2 with TRBJ1-5; no clear D. The CDR3 length is 15 residues. Germline-derived CDR1 and CDR2 are SGHAT and FQNNGV. CDR3 loop: CTSSLGPGSNQPQHV. In nucleotides, the CDR3 is TGTACCAGCAGCTTAGGACCGGGGAGCAATCAGCCCCAGCATGTT.

In this sample, this clonotype turned up many times. V gene TRBV27 combines with J gene TRBJ2-1; 9 bases line up with TRBD1. Per the germline V gene, CDR1 is MNHEY and CDR2 is SMNVEV (reference sequence). This CDR3 comprises 15 residues. V lost 6 bases to trimming and J lost 9 bases; unmatched junction nucleotides: 12. DNA of the CDR3: TGTGCCAGCAGCTACACCGGGACAGGGTATAGTGAGCAGTTCTTC. Its protein is CASSYTGTGYSEQFF.

This clonotype is medium-sized within its sample. This rearrangement joins TRBV7-2 to TRBJ1-6; no reliable D call. V dropped 1 base and J dropped 3 bases, with 4 bases sitting between them. Per the germline V gene, CDR1 is SGHTA and CDR2 is FQGNSA. This CDR3 region has 14 residues. This chain's CDR3 is CASSLDSYNSPLHF. CDR3 in DNA: TGTGCCAGCAGCTTAGACAGCTATAATTCACCCCTCCACTTT.

The J gene is TRBJ2-3, the V gene TRBV5-8; 11 positions agree with TRBD1. CDR1 and CDR2 (germline): SGHTS, YDEGEE. CDR3 length: 16 residues. V was clipped by 5 bases and J by 5 bases; unmatched bases: 10. The CDR3 region has the DNA TGTGCCAGCAGACAACCGGGACAGGGGGGGCGAGATACGCAGTATTTT. This gives the protein CASRQPGQGGRDTQYF. Full variable domain (rest looked up from reference TRBV5-8 and TRBJ2-3): EAGVTQSPTHLIKTRGQQATLRCSPISGHTSVYWYQQALGLGLQFLLWYDEGEERNRGNFPPRFSGRQFPNYSSELNVNALELEDSALYLCASRQPGQGGRDTQYFGPGTRLTVL.

This clonotype was recorded many times. The gene calls are TRBV7-9 and TRBJ2-7, with no clear D. The CDR3 has 13 amino acids. Germline V gene data show CDR1 as SEHNR and CDR2 as FQNEAQ (reference sequence). V dropped 6 bases and J dropped 0 bases, with 9 bases sitting between them. In nucleotides, the CDR3 is TGTGCCAGCAGTCAAGGCCTCTCCTACGAGCAGTACTTC. As protein: CASSQGLSYEQYF.

This clonotype was recorded at least ten times. The CDR3 DNA reads as TGTGCCAGCCGGGGGTATAGGAATGAGCAGTTCTTC. The encoded protein is CASRGYRNEQFF. The chain couples TRBV27 to TRBJ2-1; D is perhaps TRBD2 (6 bases). V was pared by 8 bases and J by 7 bases, with 12 bases between. Germline V gene data show CDR1 as MNHEY and CDR2 as SMNVEV (reference sequence). The length of the CDR3 is 12 residues.

In its sample, this clonotype was seen once. V gene TRBV20-1 combines with J gene TRBJ2-1; D gene unclear. The germline gives CDR1 DFQATT, CDR2 SNEGSKA (reference sequence). Trimming removed 0 bases at V and 5 bases at J, with 5 bases between. This CDR3 is built from 12 residues. The CDR3 region is CSARDHNNEQFF. For the CDR3, the DNA is TGCAGTGCTAGAGATCACAACAATGAGCAGTTCTTC.

This chain uses TRBV10-3 with TRBJ1-1; no reliable D call. Germline V gene lookup returns CDR1 ENHRY and CDR2 SYGVKD. This CDR3 is 14 amino acids long. V was clipped by 5 bases and J by 2 bases, with 12 bases between them. Here the CDR3 reads CAISTGGPNTEAFF. The CDR3 bases are TGTGCCATCAGTACCGGAGGACCTAACACTGAAGCTTTCTTT.

The chain recombines TRBV7-3 with TRBJ2-7; tentative D call: TRBD1 (5 bases). Germline values: CDR1 SGHTA, CDR2 FQGTGA. This CDR3 region has 14 residues. V lost 2 bases, J lost 2 bases, and 10 bases lay in between. The CDR3 loop reads CASSLADTPYEQYF. The DNA of the CDR3 is TGTGCCAGCAGCTTAGCGGACACCCCCTACGAGCAGTACTTC.

In its sample, this clonotype was seen many times. A much bigger clone sits one base away, suggesting this may be a read error. The chain couples TRBV11-3 to TRBJ2-6, with TRBD1 matching 7 bases. Germline CDR1 SGHNT, CDR2 YENEEA. The J segment lost 6 bases and the V segment lost 8 bases, leaving 10 bases of the junction unmatched. The CDR3 loop spans 15 amino acids. The chain's CDR3 is CASQTGRTAANVLTF. In nucleotides, the CDR3 is TGTGCCAGCCAGACAGGGCGAACTGCGGCCAACGTCCTGACTTTC. The full variable domain, completed using reference TRBV11-3 and TRBJ2-6, is EAGVVQSPRYKIIEKKQPVAFWCNPISGHNTLYWYLQNLGQGPELLIRYENEEAVDDSQLPKDRFSAERLKGVDSTLKIQPAELGDSAVYLCASQTGRTAANVLTFGAGSRLTVL.

V is TRBV11-3 and J is TRBJ2-7; 8 bases match TRBD2. In germline, CDR1 is SGHNT, CDR2 YENEEA. The CDR3 is 14 amino acids. The junction had 6 bases not matched to a gene; V was cut back by 4 bases and J by 4 bases. CDR3 protein: CASSSKLAAYEQYF. The CDR3, as DNA: TGTGCCAGCAGCTCCAAACTAGCGGCTTACGAGCAGTACTTC. The whole variable domain, remainder taken from reference TRBV11-3 and TRBJ2-7, is EAGVVQSPRYKIIEKKQPVAFWCNPISGHNTLYWYLQNLGQGPELLIRYENEEAVDDSQLPKDRFSAERLKGVDSTLKIQPAELGDSAVYLCASSSKLAAYEQYFGPGTRLTVT.

This chain joins TRBV19 and TRBJ2-1, with D tentatively TRBD1 or TRBD2 (5 bases each). The germline gives CDR1 LNHDA, CDR2 SQIVND (reference sequence). The CDR3 length is 16 residues. Trimming shortened V by 5 bases and J by 1 base, and 15 bases separated the two germline ends. Here the CDR3 DNA reads TGTGCCAGTAGTCTAGGTTGGGGGAAATCCTACAATGAGCAGTTCTTC. This codes for CASSLGWGKSYNEQFF.

The chain employs TRBV7-2 and TRBJ2-7; 14 nucleotides line up with TRBD2. CDR1 and CDR2 (germline): SGHTA, FQGNSA. V shed 5 bases, J shed 4 bases, and the junction held 7 bases outside the gene matches. This CDR3 comprises 16 residues. The DNA for the CDR3 is TGTGCCAGCAGCCGAGCTGGGACTAGCGGGAGTTACGAGCAGTACTTC. Translating it yields CASSRAGTSGSYEQYF.

By share of the sample, this clonotype is medium-sized. This chain joins TRBV10-1 and TRBJ1-4, with 7 positions matching TRBD1. The CDR3 has 15 residues. Germline V gene sequence: CDR1 WNHNN, CDR2 SYGVQD (reference sequence). V lost 9 bases to trimming and J lost 0 bases; unmatched junction nucleotides: 7. The CDR3 loop is CARIGQETTNEKLFF. CDR3 coding DNA: TGCGCCAGAATCGGACAGGAAACAACTAATGAAAAACTGTTTTTT.

This clonotype was recorded many times. This chain uses TRBV10-1 with TRBJ2-7; D might be TRBD1 (6 bases). Trimming left V 6 bases short and J 1 base short, with 16 bases between. The CDR3 loop spans 15 amino acids. Germline V CDR1 and CDR2: WNHNN, SYGVQD (reference sequence). The CDR3 DNA sequence: TGCGCCAGCAGCTCCAGGGGAAATAAGTCCTACGAGCAGTACTTC. Translating gives CASSSRGNKSYEQYF.

V and J are TRBV5-4 and TRBJ1-1; the D is unclear. The germline V gene has CDR1 SGHNT and CDR2 YYREEE (reference sequence). Trimming stripped 4 bases from V and 0 bases from J, with 7 bases between. The CDR3 sequence is 13 residues long. CDR3 sequence: CASSLTVNTEAFF. The CDR3 bases are TGTGCCAGCAGCCTTACAGTGAACACTGAAGCTTTCTTT.

Comments on this clonotype: One junction end disagrees with the germline gene, perhaps due to a read error. This chain connects TRBV29-1 to TRBJ2-5, with 8 bases aligning to TRBD1. The CDR3 length is 13 residues. Germline V gene sequence: CDR1 SQVTM, CDR2 ANQGSEA. For the CDR3, the DNA is TGCAGCGTGACAGGGGATTACCAAGAGGCCCAGTACTTC. It codes for CSVTGDYQEAQYF. The variable domain in full, completed from reference TRBV29-1 and TRBJ2-5, reads SAVISQKPSRDICQRGTSLTIQCQVDSQVTMMFWYRQQPGQSLTLIATANQGSEATYESGFVIDKFPISRPNLTFSTLTVSNMSPEDSSIYLCSVTGDYQEAQYFGPGTRLLVL.

This clonotype was recorded at least ten times. This chain links TRBV29-1 with TRBJ2-5, with 7 bases lining up with TRBD1. Germline CDR1 SQVTM, CDR2 ANQGSEA. CDR3 size: 13 residues. The CDR3 DNA follows: TGCAGTCATACCGGGACAGCTCAAGAGACCCAGTACTTC. This translates into CSHTGTAQETQYF.

This chain uses TRBV24-1 with TRBJ2-3; D ambiguous. Trimming took 2 bases from V and 4 from J, leaving 18 bases between them. Germline V gives CDR1 KGHDR, CDR2 SFDVKD. This CDR3 comprises 17 residues. The CDR3 DNA reads TGTGCCACCAGTGATTCCACCCAGAGCAGGTTAGCAGATACGCAGTATTTT. The encoded protein is CATSDSTQSRLADTQYF.

This clonotype was counted many times. Here the CDR3 DNA reads TGTGCCAGCAGTCACGACCGGGGGGCGCGATATGGCTACACCTTC. Its translation: CASSHDRGARYGYTF. V is TRBV6-2 or TRBV6-3 and J is TRBJ1-2, with D tentatively TRBD1 (6 bases). Between the trimmed V and J ends, which lost 5 bases and 5 bases, there was a span of 18 bases. The CDR3 covers 15 residues. Germline V lookup: CDR1 MNHEY, CDR2 SVGEGT.

The sample holds many counts of this clonotype. The chain links TRBV27 to TRBJ2-1; maybe TRBD1 (6 bases). The germline CDR1 and CDR2 sequences are MNHEY and SMNVEV (reference sequence). This CDR3 has 14 amino acids. Trimming removed 6 bases from V and 5 bases from J, with 14 bases in between. The CDR3 DNA reads TGTGCCAGCAGCCCCGGGACAACTCACAATGAGCAGTTCTTC. Translating gives CASSPGTTHNEQFF.

The chain joins TRBV25-1 to TRBJ2-1; TRBD2 aligns across 7 bases. There are 14 residues in the CDR3. Trimming at V came to 8 bases and at J to 4 bases, leaving 8 bases not matched to a gene. From germline, CDR1 is MGHDK and CDR2 SYGVNS. The CDR3 coding sequence is TGTGCCAGCCTTAGCGGGCTCGGTTACAATGAGCAGTTCTTC. It translates to CASLSGLGYNEQFF.